A single sample is the source of the 20 T cell receptor beta chains below, sequenced in a study of blood T cell repertoires in COVID-19. Some clones are missing from TCRdb's copy, which holds only in-frame ones; the method was immunoSEQ multiplex PCR. The top ten hold approximately 19% of the sample, which has roughly 200,000 clones, roughly 85% seen once. The specimen sequenced was PBMCs or T cells enriched from blood (not recorded which). These receptors were collected from a man aged 35-49 years who had recovered from COVID-19.

This clone was recorded a few times. V gene TRBV6-1 combines with J gene TRBJ2-1, with 11 positions matching TRBD2. This CDR3 region has 16 residues. V lost 4 bases and J lost 2; bases outside the gene matches: 4. In germline, CDR1 is MNHNS, CDR2 SASEGT. CDR3: CASSVQGLAAYNEQFF. The CDR3 nucleotides are TGTGCCAGCAGTGTCCAGGGACTAGCGGCCTACAATGAGCAGTTCTTC.

The chain is built from TRBV4-3 and TRBJ1-2, with no clear D. Trimming took off 2 bases at V and 4 bases at J, with 8 bases between the two ends. From germline, CDR1 is LGHNA and CDR2 YSLEER. The CDR3 covers 13 residues. CDR3 bases: TGCGCCAGCAGCCAACCAGGTGGCTATGGCTACACCTTC. Its translation: CASSQPGGYGYTF.

This sequence joins TRBV19 and TRBJ1-1; tentative D call: TRBD1 (5 bases). The CDR3 runs to 17 residues. Germline CDR1 LNHDA, CDR2 SQIVND (reference sequence). The V end lost 8 bases, the J end lost 0 bases, and 22 bases lay between the germline ends. The CDR3 loop is CASQGGKSSYMNTEAFF. Written as DNA, the CDR3 is TGTGCCAGTCAGGGCGGTAAGTCATCCTACATGAACACTGAAGCTTTCTTT.

This rearrangement joins TRBV10-3 to TRBJ2-3; TRBD1 matches 8 bases. CDR3 length: 16 amino acids. V was pared by 6 bases and J by 2 bases, with 10 bases of the junction left unmatched. Germline V gene lookup returns CDR1 ENHRY and CDR2 SYGVKD. CDR3 loop: CAIRGPGQDYTDTQYF. The CDR3 nucleotides read TGTGCCATCAGAGGCCCGGGACAGGACTACACAGATACGCAGTATTTT.

This clone is a singleton in its sample. The V call is TRBV28, the J call TRBJ2-1; TRBD2 matches at 7 bases. The CDR3 loop spans 15 amino acids. CDR1 and CDR2 from the germline V gene are MDHEN and SYDVKM. V lost 2 bases to trimming and J lost 5 bases; unmatched junction nucleotides: 6. The CDR3 is CASSLPRAGDNEQFF. CDR3 coding DNA: TGTGCCAGCAGTTTACCCAGGGCGGGGGACAATGAGCAGTTCTTC.

This clone was seen only a few times. Other DNA sequences in this sample translate to the same CDR3. Here the CDR3 reads CASSLQGAKGYTF. The CDR3, as DNA: TGTGCCAGCAGCTTACAGGGGGCAAAAGGCTACACCTTC. V is TRBV5-4 and J is TRBJ1-2; 9 bases match TRBD1. J gave up 8 bases and V 2 bases, and 4 bases lay outside the gene matches. This CDR3 is 13 amino acids long. In germline, CDR1 is SGHNT, CDR2 YYREEE (reference sequence). The whole variable domain, filled in from reference TRBV5-4 and TRBJ1-2, reads ETGVTQSPTHLIKTRGQQVTLRCSSQSGHNTVSWYQQALGQGPQFIFQYYREEENGRGNFPPRFSGLQFPNYSSELNVNALELDDSALYLCASSLQGAKGYTFGSGTRLTVV.

The V and J genes are TRBV24-1 and TRBJ2-5; 9 positions match TRBD1. Germline assignment: CDR1 KGHDR and CDR2 SFDVKD. Trimming took 0 bases from V and 2 from J; bases not matched to a gene: 6. The CDR3 runs to 17 residues. CDR3 sequence (DNA): TGTGCCACCAGTGATTTGGGGACAGGGCTAGCACAAGAGACCCAGTACTTC. Translated: CATSDLGTGLAQETQYF.

The chain couples TRBV2 to TRBJ2-7, with TRBD1 matching over 7 bases. The V and J ends lost 5 bases and 0 bases, in that order; junction bases with no gene match: 10. Germline lookup yields CDR1 SNHLY and CDR2 FYNNEI. This CDR3 comprises 16 residues. CDR3 in amino acids: CASSTPQGTSSYEQYF. For the CDR3, the DNA is TGTGCCAGCAGTACTCCACAGGGGACCAGCTCCTACGAGCAGTACTTC. Full variable domain (missing parts from reference TRBV2 and TRBJ2-7): EPEVTQTPSHQVTQMGQEVILRCVPISNHLYFYWYRQILGQKVEFLVSFYNNEISEKSEIFDDQFSVERPDGSNFTLKIRSTKLEDSAMYFCASSTPQGTSSYEQYFGPGTRLTVT.

The table lists this clone with a few counts. The V gene is TRBV7-8, the J gene TRBJ2-7, with 11 bases that match TRBD2. This CDR3 region has 16 residues. J gave up 3 bases and V 1 base, and 5 bases lay outside the gene matches. The germline gives CDR1 SGHVS, CDR2 FQNEAQ. CDR3 loop: CASSLVSSGRNYEQYF. The CDR3 coding sequence is TGTGCCAGCAGCTTAGTATCTAGCGGGAGGAACTACGAGCAGTACTTC.

This clone was observed a single time. The chain couples TRBV11-2 to TRBJ2-1; TRBD2 aligns across 7 bases. V shed 11 bases and J 4 bases; nucleotides not matched to a gene: 14. Per the germline V gene, CDR1 is SGHAT and CDR2 is FQNNGV. The CDR3 consists of 15 residues. The CDR3 reads CASSAASGEYNEQFF. CDR3 sequence (DNA): TGTGCCTCATCGGCAGCGAGCGGGGAATACAATGAGCAGTTCTTC.

J is TRBJ1-3 and V is TRBV7-2; D is undetermined. The V gene's germline CDR1 is SGHTA and CDR2 FQGNSA. Trimming shortened V by 6 bases and J by 0 bases, and 9 bases separated the two germline ends. The length of the CDR3 is 14 residues. CDR3 in amino acids: CASSLGISGNTIYF. The CDR3 bases are TGTGCCAGCAGTTTGGGCATCTCTGGAAACACCATATATTTT.

This clone occurred many times. The chain combines TRBV4-1 with TRBJ2-7; D gene uncertain. CDR3 length: 14 amino acids. CDR1 and CDR2 from the germline V gene are MGHRA and YSYEKL. Trimming removed 1 base at V and 5 bases at J, with 12 bases between. CDR3 region: CASSQGVTSHEQYF. CDR3 DNA: TGCGCCAGCAGCCAAGGAGTAACGTCCCACGAGCAGTACTTC.

The chain uses TRBV7-2 and TRBJ1-4; TRBD1 matches at 9 bases. The junction had 11 bases not matched to a gene; V was cut back by 5 bases and J by 7 bases. The germline CDR1 and CDR2 sequences are SGHTA and FQGNSA. The CDR3 loop spans 16 amino acids. The CDR3 sequence is CASSKKYGTGFEKLFF. CDR3 DNA sequence: TGTGCCAGCAGCAAGAAGTACGGGACAGGGTTTGAAAAACTGTTTTTT.

The chain recombines TRBV19 with TRBJ1-1; TRBD1 agrees at 11 bases. J was trimmed by 3 bases and V by 6 bases; bases with no gene match: 3. The CDR3 is made up of 14 amino acids. CDR1 and CDR2 from the germline V gene are LNHDA and SQIVND (reference sequence). The chain's CDR3 is CASRDRGLDTEAFF. In nucleotides, the CDR3 is TGTGCCAGTAGGGACAGGGGGCTGGACACTGAAGCTTTCTTT.

The chain links TRBV19 to TRBJ1-1, with TRBD1 matching 7 bases. Per germline, CDR1 LNHDA and CDR2 SQIVND (reference sequence). The CDR3 runs to 14 residues. V trimming: 6 bases; J trimming: 4 bases; junction bases outside the gene matches: 8. The DNA of the CDR3 is TGTGCCAGTAGGAACAGGGGCGGTAGCACTGAAGCTTTCTTT. Translating gives CASRNRGGSTEAFF. The entire variable domain, with the rest obtained from reference TRBV19 and TRBJ1-1, is as follows: DGGITQSPKYLFRKEGQNVTLSCEQNLNHDAMYWYRQDPGQGLRLIYYSQIVNDFQKGDIAEGYSVSREKKESFPLTVTSAQKNPTAFYLCASRNRGGSTEAFFGQGTRLTVV.

The V gene is TRBV10-3, the J gene TRBJ1-5; 7 nucleotides align to TRBD1. V dropped 4 bases and J dropped 5; count of bases not matched to a gene: 2. Germline CDR1 and CDR2: ENHRY and SYGVKD. The CDR3 sequence is 13 residues long. The CDR3 nucleotides are TGTGCCATCAGTGGTGGGACAGATCAGCCCCAGCATTTT. Protein: CAISGGTDQPQHF.

J is TRBJ2-3 and V is TRBV6-4; 7 positions agree with TRBD1. Germline V gene sequence: CDR1 MRHNA, CDR2 SNTAGT. The CDR3 has 16 residues. V lost 4 bases to trimming and J lost 4 bases; unmatched junction nucleotides: 11. In nucleotides, the CDR3 is TGTGCCAGCAGTGTGGCAGGGGGTCTGGCTTCAGATACGCAGTATTTT. This gives the protein CASSVAGGLASDTQYF.

This clone was detected once. J is TRBJ1-6 and V is TRBV10-3; D gene ambiguous. Trimming stripped 10 bases from V and 5 bases from J, with 9 bases between. Looked up from germline, CDR1 is ENHRY and CDR2 is SYGVKD. This CDR3 region has 12 residues. The CDR3: CATSQDNSPLHF. The DNA for the CDR3 is TGTGCCACCTCCCAGGATAATTCACCCCTCCACTTT.

The chain combines TRBV30 with TRBJ1-5; maybe TRBD1 (6 bases). Trimming removed 0 bases at V and 7 bases at J, with 10 bases between. This CDR3 region has 13 residues. The germline V gene encodes CDR1 GTSNPN and CDR2 SVGIG (reference sequence). The CDR3 nucleotides read TGTGCCTGGAGTGTGGGACAACCCCAGCCCCAGCATTTT. Translated, it gives CAWSVGQPQPQHF.

The V and J genes are TRBV19 and TRBJ1-5, with unresolved D. Germline values: CDR1 LNHDA, CDR2 SQIVND (reference sequence). This CDR3 region has 19 residues. Between the trimmed V and J ends, which lost 0 bases and 2 bases, there was a span of 20 bases. The CDR3 is CASSIDHSSGMGGNQPQHF. As DNA, the CDR3 is TGTGCCAGTAGTATAGATCATTCGTCCGGGATGGGCGGCAATCAGCCCCAGCATTTT.